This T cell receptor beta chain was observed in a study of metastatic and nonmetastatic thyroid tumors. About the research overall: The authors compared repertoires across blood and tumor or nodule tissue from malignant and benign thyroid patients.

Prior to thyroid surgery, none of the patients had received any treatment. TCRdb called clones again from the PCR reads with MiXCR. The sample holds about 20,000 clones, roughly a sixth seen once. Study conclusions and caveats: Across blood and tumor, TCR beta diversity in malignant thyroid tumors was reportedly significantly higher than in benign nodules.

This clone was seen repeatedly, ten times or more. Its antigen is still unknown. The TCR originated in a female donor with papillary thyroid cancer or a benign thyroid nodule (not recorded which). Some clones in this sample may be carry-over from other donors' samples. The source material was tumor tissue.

The CDR3 DNA reads as TGCAGTGCTAGAGGCCCGCACAGGGGAATAAATGAGCAGTTCTTC. Its translation: CSARGPHRGINEQFF. This sequence joins TRBV20-1 and TRBJ2-1; 7 bases map to TRBD1. Germline V CDR1 and CDR2: DFQATT, SNEGSKA (reference sequence). J lost 7 bases, V lost 1 base, and 10 bases had no gene match. This CDR3 is built from 15 residues.